The 31 T cell receptor beta chains presented below share a single source sample, sequenced in a study of neoadjuvant nivolumab and ipilimumab in lung cancer. Produced via immunoSEQ multiplex PCR; TCRdb's table is partial and in-frame only. The top ten hold more than 20% of the sample, which has tens of thousands of clones, roughly 84% seen once. The source was peripheral blood, collected before neoadjuvant nivolumab, alone or with ipilimumab. The receptors stem from an adult with non-small cell lung cancer.

The gene calls are TRBV11-3 and TRBJ1-2, with TRBD1 matching 10 bases. This CDR3 contains 13 residues. Germline loops: CDR1 SGHNT, CDR2 YENEEA. With V trimmed by 4 bases and J by 7 bases, 3 bases remained unmatched. The CDR3 sequence: CASSSGTGAGYTF. The CDR3 DNA reads as TGTGCCAGCAGCTCCGGGACAGGGGCTGGCTACACCTTC.

The chain carries TRBV5-5 and TRBJ2-2; unclear D gene. Germline-derived CDR1 and CDR2 are SGHKS and YYEKEE (reference sequence). The CDR3 is 12 amino acids. Trimming took off 1 base at V and 6 bases at J, with 4 bases between the two ends. CDR3 nucleotide sequence: TGTGCCAGCAGCTTGCAGTCCGGGGAGCTGTTTTTT. This encodes CASSLQSGELFF.

V usage is TRBV2 and J usage is TRBJ2-1; 8 nucleotides line up with TRBD1. CDR3 length equals 16 residues. Germline V gene sequence: CDR1 SNHLY, CDR2 FYNNEI. J gave up 0 bases and V 7 bases, and 8 bases lay outside the gene matches. In DNA, the CDR3 is TGTGCCAGCAACGGACAGGGACGTAGCTCCTACAATGAGCAGTTCTTC. This translates into CASNGQGRSSYNEQFF.

V gene TRBV30 combines with J gene TRBJ2-1; 8 positions match TRBD2. The germline V gene encodes CDR1 GTSNPN and CDR2 SVGIG (reference sequence). This CDR3 contains 17 residues. V gave up 0 bases and J gave up 3 bases; unmatched junction bases: 10. CDR3 amino acids: CAWSVLKAGGVYNEQFF. The CDR3 region has the DNA TGTGCCTGGAGTGTATTAAAGGCGGGAGGAGTCTACAATGAGCAGTTCTTC.

The V call is TRBV25-1, the J call TRBJ2-7, with unresolved D. Between the trimmed V and J ends, which lost 6 bases and 2 bases, there was a span of 20 bases. In germline, CDR1 is MGHDK, CDR2 SYGVNS. This CDR3 is built from 16 residues. CDR3 in amino acids: CASRRTVNSRPYEQYF. CDR3 sequence (DNA): TGTGCCAGCAGGAGAACGGTAAATAGCCGGCCCTACGAGCAGTACTTC.

V usage is TRBV7-8 and J usage is TRBJ2-3; 7 bases fit TRBD2. V lost 0 bases to trimming and J lost 4 bases; unmatched junction nucleotides: 13. The CDR3 runs to 18 residues. Germline CDR1 reads SGHVS; CDR2 reads FQNEAQ. The CDR3 sequence is CASSLAGTGGSRADTQYF. The DNA for the CDR3 is TGTGCCAGCAGCTTAGCGGGGACCGGCGGGAGTAGGGCAGATACGCAGTATTTT.

The V gene is TRBV11-2, the J gene TRBJ1-2; D may be TRBD1 (6 bases). The ends were cut back, 5 bases at V and 4 bases at J, with 11 bases in the middle. CDR1 is SGHAT and CDR2 is FQNNGV in the germline V gene. The CDR3 has 13 residues. The CDR3: CASSEGHLYGYTF. The CDR3, as DNA: TGTGCCAGCAGCGAGGGACACCTCTATGGCTACACCTTC. The variable domain in full, completed from reference TRBV11-2 and TRBJ1-2, reads EAGVAQSPRYKIIEKRQSVAFWCNPISGHATLYWYQQILGQGPKLLIQFQNNGVVDDSQLPKDRFSAERLKGVDSTLKIQPAKLEDSAVYLCASSEGHLYGYTFGSGTRLTVV.

CDR3 region: CASIQGAADTQYF. The CDR3 nucleotides read TGTGCCTCAATACAGGGGGCAGCAGATACGCAGTATTTT. This chain connects TRBV30 to TRBJ2-3; TRBD1 matches at 9 bases. CDR3 length: 13 residues. Germline assignment: CDR1 GTSNPN and CDR2 SVGIG (reference sequence). Trimming at V came to 7 bases and at J to 4 bases, leaving 6 bases not matched to a gene.

This clone was counted between two and nine times. The chain recombines TRBV11-2 with TRBJ1-2; 10 nucleotides line up with TRBD1. This CDR3 comprises 15 residues. The V gene end was trimmed by 4 bases and the J gene end by 4 bases; junction bases not matched to a gene: 6. Germline assignment: CDR1 SGHAT and CDR2 FQNNGV. The CDR3 DNA sequence: TGTGCCAGCAGCTCCACCAGGACAGGGGGCTATGGCTACACCTTC. This encodes CASSSTRTGGYGYTF.

The chain is built from TRBV10-2 and TRBJ2-1; D is ambiguous. Trimming cost V 4 bases and J 6 bases, with 4 bases left between them. The CDR3 sequence is 11 residues long. Germline-derived CDR1 and CDR2 are WSHSY and SAAADI. CDR3 in DNA: TGCGCCAGCAGTGGGGCCAATGAGCAGTTCTTC. The encoded protein is CASSGANEQFF.

This clone was seen just once. The rearrangement links TRBV9 to TRBJ1-2; tentatively, D is TRBD1 (5 bases). V was trimmed by 2 bases and J by 2 bases, leaving 13 bases between them. This CDR3 spans 15 amino acids. Per the germline V gene, CDR1 is SGDLS and CDR2 is YYNGEE. In DNA, the CDR3 is TGTGCCAGCAGCGTGGACCCGGGACGGAACTATGGCTACACCTTC. Translating it yields CASSVDPGRNYGYTF.

This sequence joins TRBV7-9 and TRBJ2-7; D might be TRBD1 (6 bases). This CDR3 spans 13 amino acids. The V end lost 5 bases, the J end lost 4 bases, and 12 bases lay between the germline ends. Germline V gene lookup returns CDR1 SEHNR and CDR2 FQNEAQ (reference sequence). The CDR3 DNA reads as TGTGCCAGCAGCCCGGGACACGGATACGAGCAGTACTTC. Translated: CASSPGHGYEQYF. The full variable domain, in which reference TRBV7-9 and TRBJ2-7 provide the parts outside the CDR3, is DTGVSQNPRHKITKRGQNVTFRCDPISEHNRLYWYRQTLGQGPEFLTYFQNEAQLEKSRLLSDRFSAERPKGSFSTLEIQRTEQGDSAMYLCASSPGHGYEQYFGPGTRLTVT.

V and J are TRBV18 and TRBJ2-2; a possible D gene is TRBD1 (6 bases). Germline values: CDR1 KGHSH, CDR2 LQKENI. The CDR3 consists of 16 residues. V lost 3 bases and J 0 bases, leaving 11 bases between the germline ends. CDR3 nucleotides: TGTGCCAGCTCACCTTGGGGGCCGTCGAACACCGGGGAGCTGTTTTTT. Translation gives CASSPWGPSNTGELFF.

J is TRBJ1-5 and V is TRBV10-3; D is perhaps TRBD1 (6 bases). The CDR3 is 13 residues long. Looked up from germline, CDR1 is ENHRY and CDR2 is SYGVKD. V was shortened by 3 bases and J by 7 bases, with 10 bases between the two germline ends. The CDR3 DNA sequence: TGTGCCATCAGTGAACAGGGAGAACAGCCCCAGCATTTT. It encodes CAISEQGEQPQHF.

The V call is TRBV5-1, the J call TRBJ2-2; 10 positions match TRBD2. This CDR3 contains 15 residues. Trimming cost V 5 bases and J 6 bases; bases outside gene matches: 7. Germline-derived CDR1 and CDR2 are SGHRS and YFSETQ. CDR3 DNA sequence: TGCGCCAGCAGTTCGAGCGGGAGGGCCCCCGGGGAGCTGTTTTTT. Protein: CASSSSGRAPGELFF.

This chain joins TRBV18 and TRBJ1-2; no firm D call. The germline V gene has CDR1 KGHSH and CDR2 LQKENI. The CDR3 has 16 residues. The germline V and J ends were trimmed by 3 bases and 4 bases, with 18 bases remaining between them. CDR3 bases: TGTGCCAGCTCACCGGACTCCCATGGCGGCCGCTATGGCTACACCTTC. It specifies CASSPDSHGGRYGYTF. Full variable domain (outside the CDR3, taken from reference TRBV18 and TRBJ1-2): NAGVMQNPRHLVRRRGQEARLRCSPMKGHSHVYWYRQLPEEGLKFMVYLQKENIIDESGMPKERFSAEFPKEGPSILRIQQVVRGDSAAYFCASSPDSHGGRYGYTFGSGTRLTVV.

The chain links TRBV9 to TRBJ1-2; a possible D gene is TRBD1 (6 bases). V was trimmed by 3 bases and J by 0 bases, leaving 9 bases between them. The CDR3 spans 14 residues. Per the germline V gene, CDR1 is SGDLS and CDR2 is YYNGEE. The CDR3: CASSEGGSNYGYTF. The CDR3 DNA reads as TGTGCCAGCAGCGAAGGGGGTTCTAACTATGGCTACACCTTC.

V is TRBV18 and J is TRBJ2-3; D gene ambiguous. Germline V lookup: CDR1 KGHSH, CDR2 LQKENI. V was cut by 0 bases and J by 4 bases, with 5 bases left in between. This CDR3 spans 13 amino acids. The CDR3 here is CASSPPSSDTQYF. CDR3 nucleotides: TGTGCCAGCTCACCACCCAGCTCAGATACGCAGTATTTT.

This chain uses TRBV5-4 with TRBJ2-7; D uncertain. CDR1 and CDR2 (germline): SGHNT, YYREEE (reference sequence). This CDR3 has 15 amino acids. The V and J ends lost 0 bases and 3 bases respectively, with 13 bases between them. CDR3: CASSLEAVFGYEQYF. CDR3 DNA sequence: TGTGCCAGCAGCTTGGAGGCGGTTTTTGGCTACGAGCAGTACTTC.

The gene calls are TRBV5-1 and TRBJ2-7, with TRBD1 identical over 7 bases. V lost 4 bases, J lost 2 bases, and 12 bases stayed unmatched. The germline V gene encodes CDR1 SGHRS and CDR2 YFSETQ. The CDR3 totals 16 residues. CDR3 DNA sequence: TGCGCCAGCAGCGCCGGTGGGACAGTACGACCCTACGAGCAGTACTTC. It translates to CASSAGGTVRPYEQYF.

The J gene is TRBJ2-2, the V gene TRBV14, with D possibly being TRBD2 (6 bases). Per germline, CDR1 SGHDN and CDR2 FVKESK. Trimming took 4 bases from V and 6 from J, leaving 15 bases between them. The CDR3 runs to 15 residues. CDR3 bases: TGTGCCAGCAGCCGGGGACTTAGTCTGGCCGGGGAGCTGTTTTTT. Translated, it gives CASSRGLSLAGELFF.

This chain uses TRBV9 with TRBJ2-3; TRBD2 matches 8 bases. CDR1 is SGDLS, CDR2 YYNGEE, per germline. The CDR3 has 15 residues. Germline trimming cut 2 bases from V and 3 bases from J; bases unmatched to any gene: 5. The CDR3 DNA follows: TGTGCCAGCAGCGTCGGGACTAGTCGAACAGATACGCAGTATTTT. Translated: CASSVGTSRTDTQYF.

This clone was detected a few times. This rearrangement joins TRBV30 to TRBJ2-7; 8 nucleotides line up with TRBD1. V lost 0 bases to trimming and J lost 3 bases; unmatched junction nucleotides: 7. Germline V gives CDR1 GTSNPN, CDR2 SVGIG (reference sequence). The length of the CDR3 is 15 residues. The CDR3, as DNA: TGTGCCTGGAGTGTACGCGACAGGGGAATCTACGAGCAGTACTTC. It translates to CAWSVRDRGIYEQYF.

The chain links TRBV18 to TRBJ2-7, with D possibly TRBD2 on 5 matching bases. Germline CDR1 and CDR2: KGHSH and LQKENI. There are 14 residues in the CDR3. Trimming pared 2 bases from V and 2 bases from J, leaving 10 bases between. The CDR3 sequence: CASSPTGDTYEQYF. The CDR3 bases are TGTGCCAGCTCACCAACCGGGGATACCTACGAGCAGTACTTC.

The CDR3 loop is CASSLRESYEQYF. DNA of the CDR3: TGTGCCAGCAGCTTGAGGGAATCCTACGAGCAGTACTTC. This rearrangement joins TRBV5-5 to TRBJ2-7; D gene uncertain. CDR1 is SGHKS, CDR2 YYEKEE, per germline (reference sequence). V was pared by 1 base and J by 1 base, with 6 bases between. The CDR3 sequence is 13 residues long.

This chain uses TRBV4-3 with TRBJ1-2; no definite D call. The CDR3 covers 15 residues. V gave up 4 bases and J gave up 5 bases, with 17 bases separating them. CDR1 and CDR2 (germline): LGHNA, YSLEER. CDR3 nucleotides: TGCGCCAGCAGCCCTAATGCAGGACTGGCGTATGGCTACACCTTC. As protein: CASSPNAGLAYGYTF.

The V call is TRBV6-4, the J call TRBJ2-7, with D unclear. This CDR3 is 16 amino acids long. Between the trimmed V and J ends, which lost 0 bases and 0 bases, there was a span of 12 bases. Germline V gene sequence: CDR1 MRHNA, CDR2 SNTAGT. The chain's CDR3 is CASSDSVGRSSYEQYF. DNA for the CDR3: TGTGCCAGCAGTGACTCGGTGGGCCGAAGCTCCTACGAGCAGTACTTC.

This clone occurred a few times. The chain combines TRBV6-5 with TRBJ1-2; tentatively, D is TRBD1 (6 bases). Trimming stripped 6 bases from V and 4 bases from J, with 12 bases between. This CDR3 is 13 amino acids long. In germline, CDR1 is MNHEY, CDR2 SVGAGI. CDR3 loop: CASSLGAGYGYTF. DNA for the CDR3: TGTGCCAGCAGCCTGGGGGCAGGCTATGGCTACACCTTC.

This chain connects TRBV29-1 to TRBJ2-3; 8 nucleotides line up with TRBD2. CDR1 and CDR2 from the germline V gene are SQVTM and ANQGSEA. Trimming took 7 bases from V and 3 from J; bases not matched to a gene: 15. The CDR3 spans 16 residues. CDR3 residues: CSAFAPPGLGTDTQYF. The CDR3 DNA is TGCAGCGCCTTTGCCCCACCGGGACTAGGGACAGATACGCAGTATTTT.

The chain recombines TRBV5-1 with TRBJ1-4; D unresolved. This CDR3 has 14 residues. The germline V gene encodes CDR1 SGHRS and CDR2 YFSETQ. Deletions cut 3 bases from V and 5 bases from J, with 11 bases between. CDR3 in DNA: TGCGCCAGCAGCTCGGACCCAGAGAATGAAAAACTGTTTTTT. Residues: CASSSDPENEKLFF. The complete variable domain, with remaining parts taken from reference TRBV5-1 and TRBJ1-4, reads KAGVTQTPRYLIKTRGQQVTLSCSPISGHRSVSWYQQTPGQGLQFLFEYFSETQRNKGNFPGRFSGRQFSNSRSEMNVSTLELGDSALYLCASSSDPENEKLFFGSGTQLSVL.

The chain is built from TRBV4-2 and TRBJ1-2; 10 bases fit TRBD1. From germline, CDR1 is LGHNA and CDR2 YNFKEQ. The CDR3 loop spans 15 amino acids. Trimming cost V 0 bases and J 5 bases; bases outside gene matches: 3. The CDR3 nucleotides are TGTGCCAGCAGCCAAGATCTGGGACAGGGGTATGGCTACACCTTC. Translating it yields CASSQDLGQGYGYTF.